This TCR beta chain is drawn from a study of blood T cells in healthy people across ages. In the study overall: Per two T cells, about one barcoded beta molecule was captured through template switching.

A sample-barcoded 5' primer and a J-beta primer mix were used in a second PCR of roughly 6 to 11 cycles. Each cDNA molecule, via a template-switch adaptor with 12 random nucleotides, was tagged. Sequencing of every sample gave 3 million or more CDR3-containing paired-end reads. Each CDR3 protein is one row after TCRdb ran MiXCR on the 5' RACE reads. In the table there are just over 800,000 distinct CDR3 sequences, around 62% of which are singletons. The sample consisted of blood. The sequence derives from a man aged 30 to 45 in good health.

The CDR3, as DNA: TGCGCCACCGGGTTCTGGCACTACGAGCAGTACTTC. Residues: CATGFWHYEQYF. The chain is built from TRBV23-1 and TRBJ2-7, with no clear D. TRBV23-1 is flagged as an ORF with uncertain function. The CDR3 contains 12 residues. V dropped 10 bases and J dropped 3 bases, with 13 bases sitting between them.